The rows below give T cell receptor beta chains drawn from one sample of a study of cytomegalovirus exposure and HLA in healthy donors. The method was immunoSEQ multiplex PCR; TCRdb's version includes in-frame clones alone and lacks a portion of them. This table has about 180,000 clones, about 80% appearing once. The material sequenced was PBMCs. These receptors originate from a man under 40 in good health and CMV-seropositive. The CDR3 runs from the conserved cysteine through the conserved F or W. The D gene is left open where the match is weak. Only some rows state a clone size, as once, few, many or a class for expanded clones.

j_call v_call d_call clone_size cdr3_aa cdr3_nt
TRBJ2-3 TRBV5-6 TRBD2 . CASSFGGRSDTQYF TGTGCCAGCAGCTTCGGCGGGAGATCAGATACGCAGTATTTT
TRBJ1-1 TRBV9 TRBD1 . CASSQGTANTEAFF TGTGCCAGCAGCCAAGGGACAGCGAACACTGAAGCTTTCTTT
TRBJ1-1 TRBV7-9 . . CSSSLDAGNTEAFF TGTTCCAGCAGCTTAGATGCAGGTAACACTGAAGCTTTCTTT
TRBJ2-4 TRBV2 . . CASSGELSRGIQYF TGTGCCAGCAGTGGGGAACTCTCTCGGGGCATTCAGTACTTC
TRBJ1-3 TRBV9 . . CASSATRAGSGPIYF TGTGCCAGCAGTGCTACCAGGGCGGGGAGTGGGCCCATATATTTT
TRBJ1-4 TRBV5-4 TRBD1 . CASSFRTGGVKLFF TGTGCCAGCAGCTTTAGAACAGGGGGGGTAAAACTGTTTTTT
TRBJ2-2 TRBV7-6 . once CASSLTRKELFF TGTGCCAGCAGCCTGACTAGGAAGGAGCTGTTTTTT
TRBJ1-5 TRBV4-1 TRBD1 . CASSRTGTGDQPQHF TGCGCCAGCAGCCGTACCGGGACAGGAGATCAGCCCCAGCATTTT
TRBJ2-1 TRBV28 TRBD2 few CASGTSIYNEQFF TGTGCCAGTGGGACTAGCATCTACAATGAGCAGTTCTTC
TRBJ2-7 TRBV29-1 TRBD1 few CSVVPGQVNYEQYF TGCAGCGTTGTACCGGGACAGGTTAACTACGAGCAGTACTTC
TRBJ2-7 TRBV4-1 TRBD2 . CASSQDLSPASGRYYEQYF TGCGCCAGCAGCCAAGACCTATCTCCGGCTAGCGGGAGGTACTACGAGCAGTACTTC